This T cell receptor (beta chain) was obtained from a study of blood T cell repertoires in COVID-19. Study details: Samples came from the United States, Italy and Spain, spanning acute and convalescent COVID-19. Sources were T cells, B-cell-depleted T cells, or PBMCs; the material itself was cDNA or gDNA.

The V segment lost 2 bases and the J segment 5 bases; nucleotides outside the gene matches: 8. In germline, CDR1 is KGHSH, CDR2 LQKENI. The length of the CDR3 is 16 residues. Using immunoSEQ multiplex PCR, the repertoire was profiled, and TCRdb retains in-frame clones only, with some absent. Of some 230,000 clones listed, roughly four fifths were seen once; the top ten hold under 1.5%. Individuals aged roughly 18 to 95 years were recruited from fewer than 25 US areas. Clinical history as reported by participants underpinned cohort assignment. V gene TRBV18 combines with J gene TRBJ2-1; TRBD1 matches 8 bases. The sequencing sample was made of PBMCs or T cells enriched from blood (not recorded which). The receptor was isolated from a woman in her thirties or forties with acute COVID-19. CDR3: CASSPVGTGTNNEQFF. The CDR3 bases are TGTGCCAGCTCACCAGTTGGGACAGGCACCAACAATGAGCAGTTCTTC. The full variable domain, with the rest looked up from reference TRBV18 and TRBJ2-1, is NAGVMQNPRHLVRRRGQEARLRCSPMKGHSHVYWYRQLPEEGLKFMVYLQKENIIDESGMPKERFSAEFPKEGPSILRIQQVVRGDSAAYFCASSPVGTGTNNEQFFGPGTRLTVL.